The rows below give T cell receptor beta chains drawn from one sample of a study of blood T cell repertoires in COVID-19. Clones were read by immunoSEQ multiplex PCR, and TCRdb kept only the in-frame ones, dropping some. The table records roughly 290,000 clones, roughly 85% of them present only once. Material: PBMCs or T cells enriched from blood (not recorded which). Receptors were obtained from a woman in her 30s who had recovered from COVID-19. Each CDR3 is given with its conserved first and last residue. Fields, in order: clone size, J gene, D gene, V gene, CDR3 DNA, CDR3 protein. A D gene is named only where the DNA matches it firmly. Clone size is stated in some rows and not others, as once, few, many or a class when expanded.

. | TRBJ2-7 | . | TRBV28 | TGTGCCAGCAGTTTGACCCCCAGGGCCTCCTACGAGCAGTACTTC | CASSLTPRASYEQYF
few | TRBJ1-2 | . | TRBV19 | TGTGCCAGTAGTATTCCCCAGGGTTCGACCTATGGCTACACCTTC | CASSIPQGSTYGYTF
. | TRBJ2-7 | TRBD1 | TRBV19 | TGTGCCAGTAGTACACGACAGGGTTGGAGGTCTGTCCACGAGCAGTACTTC | CASSTRQGWRSVHEQYF
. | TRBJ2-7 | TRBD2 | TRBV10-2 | TGCGCCAGCAGTGAGTCAGGACTAGCGGGAGGAGAGCAGTACTTC | CASSESGLAGGEQYF
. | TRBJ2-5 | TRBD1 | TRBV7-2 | TGTGCCAGCCGCCCCCCCGGGACAGGACAAGAGACCCAGTACTTC | CASRPPGTGQETQYF
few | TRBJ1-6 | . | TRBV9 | TGTGCCAGCAGCGTAGGCGGGACTTTTGGGGATAATTCACCCCTCCACTTT | CASSVGGTFGDNSPLHF
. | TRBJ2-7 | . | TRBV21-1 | TGTGCCAGCAAGGACAGATACGAGCAGTACTTC | CASKDRYEQYF
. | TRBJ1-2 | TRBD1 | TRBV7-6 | TGTGCCAGCAGCTTCGAGGAGGGGGCGGCGAACACCTTC | CASSFEEGAANTF
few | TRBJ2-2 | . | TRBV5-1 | TGCGCCAGCAGCTTGGAGGCAGGAGGCACCGGGGAGCTGTTTTTT | CASSLEAGGTGELFF
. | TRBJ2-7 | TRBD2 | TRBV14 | TGTGCCAGCAGCCCCCCAGGACTAGCGTTGTACGAGCAGTACTTC | CASSPPGLALYEQYF
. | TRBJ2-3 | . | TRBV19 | TGTGCCAGTAGTTCCCTTACTAGCACAGATACGCAGTATTTT | CASSSLTSTDTQYF
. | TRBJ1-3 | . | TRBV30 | TGTGCCTGGCAGGGGAACTCTGGAAACACCATATATTTT | CAWQGNSGNTIYF
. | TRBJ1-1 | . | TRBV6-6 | TGTGCCAGCAGCTTACGGGGGGGAATGAACACTGAAGCTTTCTTT | CASSLRGGMNTEAFF
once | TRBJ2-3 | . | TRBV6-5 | TGTGCCAGCAGTTACTCGAGCGGCGGCACAAGGTGGGCGCAGTATTTT | CASSYSSGGTRWAQYF
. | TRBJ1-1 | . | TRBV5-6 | TGTGCCAGCAGCTTGTCGGTATCAGAAGCTTTCTTT | CASSLSVSEAFF
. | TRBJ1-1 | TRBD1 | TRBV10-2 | TGCGCCAGCAGTGAACAGGGGATGAACACTGAAGCTTTCTTT | CASSEQGMNTEAFF
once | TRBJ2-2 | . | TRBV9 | TGTGCCAGCAGCCCTAACACCGGGGAGCTGTTTTTT | CASSPNTGELFF
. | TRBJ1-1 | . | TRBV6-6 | TGTGCCAGCAGTTACTTACAGGGAGTAGGTCGCACTGAAGCTTTCTTT | CASSYLQGVGRTEAFF
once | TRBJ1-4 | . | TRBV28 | TGTGCCAGCAGCCCAACATTCCTACAGGGACCGAATGAAAAACTGTTTTTT | CASSPTFLQGPNEKLFF
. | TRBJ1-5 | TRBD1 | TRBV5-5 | TGTGCCAGCAGCTTTGGGGTACAGGGGCAGCCCCAGCATTTT | CASSFGVQGQPQHF
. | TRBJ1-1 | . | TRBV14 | TGTGCCAGCAGCCCCTCGTTGAACACTGAAGCTTTCTTT | CASSPSLNTEAFF
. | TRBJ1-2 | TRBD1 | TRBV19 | TGTGCCAGTAGTATAGCAGGGGGCGGCTATGGCTACACCTTC | CASSIAGGGYGYTF
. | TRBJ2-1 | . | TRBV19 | TGTGCCAGTATGAGGCCGGGAGCCTACCACAATGAGCAGTTCTTC | CASMRPGAYHNEQFF
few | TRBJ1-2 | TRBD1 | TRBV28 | TGTGCCAGCAGACCCTTACGGGACAGGGCATATGGCTACACCTTC | CASRPLRDRAYGYTF
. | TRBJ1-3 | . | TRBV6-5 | TGTGCCTGCAGGCCAACAGGGATCGGAAACACCATATATTTT | CACRPTGIGNTIYF
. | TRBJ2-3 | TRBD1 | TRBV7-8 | TGTGCCAGCAGCTTAGGGGACAGTGCTAATACGCAGTATTTT | CASSLGDSANTQYF
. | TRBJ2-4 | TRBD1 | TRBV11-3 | TGTGCCAGCAGCTTGGGGACAGGGACAATTCAGTACTTC | CASSLGTGTIQYF
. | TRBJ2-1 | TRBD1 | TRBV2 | TGTGCCAGTAGACCGAAGGGGACAGGGAACAATGAGCAGTTCTTC | CASRPKGTGNNEQFF
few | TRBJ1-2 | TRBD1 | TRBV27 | TGTGCCAGCAGTTCCTCAGGGGGCGACTATGGCTACACCTTC | CASSSSGGDYGYTF
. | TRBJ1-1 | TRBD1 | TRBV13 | TGTGCCAGCACCGATGAGGGGGCAAGGAACACTGAAGCTTTCTTT | CASTDEGARNTEAFF
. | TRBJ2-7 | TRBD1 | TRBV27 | TGTGCCAGCAGTCTCCTTACAGGGGCCTACGAGCAGTACTTC | CASSLLTGAYEQYF
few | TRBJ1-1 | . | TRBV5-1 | TGCGCCAGCTCCCGGGGGGGGGTGAACACTGAAGCTTTCTTT | CASSRGGVNTEAFF
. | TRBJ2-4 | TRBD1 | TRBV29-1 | TGCAGCGTTGACGCAGGGGGCAGTCGGAACATTCAGTACTTC | CSVDAGGSRNIQYF
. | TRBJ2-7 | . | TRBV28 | TGTGCCAGCAGTTTGGGGCAGTTTCCCCTCTACGAGCAGTACTTC | CASSLGQFPLYEQYF
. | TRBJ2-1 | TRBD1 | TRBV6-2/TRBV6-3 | TGTGCCAGCAGTTACCCCACAGGGGGCTTATTCTACAATGAGCAGTTCTTC | CASSYPTGGLFYNEQFF
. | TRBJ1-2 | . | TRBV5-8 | TGTGCCAGCAGCTTGCGTTGGTCAGGGGTAAACTATGGCTACACCTTC | CASSLRWSGVNYGYTF
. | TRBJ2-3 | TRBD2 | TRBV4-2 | TGTGCCAGCAGCCTGTGGACTAGCGGGACCCGCACAGATACGCAGTATTTT | CASSLWTSGTRTDTQYF
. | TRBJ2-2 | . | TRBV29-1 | TGCAGCGTTCGCCTCCCGAGCAGGGGGGACACCGGGGAGCTGTTTTTT | CSVRLPSRGDTGELFF
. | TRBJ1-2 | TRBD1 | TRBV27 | TGTGCCAGCAGTTTGGACAGGACGATTTGCTATGGCTACACCTTC | CASSLDRTICYGYTF
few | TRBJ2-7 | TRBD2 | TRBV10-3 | TGTGCCATCAGTCCAGGGAGGGCCTACGAGCAGTACTTC | CAISPGRAYEQYF
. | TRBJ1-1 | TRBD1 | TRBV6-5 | TGTGCCAGCAGCCAATCTGGACAGGGGGTCACTGAAGCTTTCTTT | CASSQSGQGVTEAFF
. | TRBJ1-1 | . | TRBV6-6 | TGTGCCAGCTGTCCCGGGGCTGAAGCTTTCTTT | CASCPGAEAFF
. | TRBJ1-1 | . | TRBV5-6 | TGTGCCAGCAGCGGCCCCGGAGGGGGGGATGGGGCTGAAGCTTTCTTT | CASSGPGGGDGAEAFF
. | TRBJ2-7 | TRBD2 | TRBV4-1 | TGCGCCAGCAGCCAAGAAGGGGGACTAGCAGCTTTTGAGCAGTACTTC | CASSQEGGLAAFEQYF
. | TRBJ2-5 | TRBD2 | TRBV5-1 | TGCGCCAGCAGCCTGGAGGCCCTAGCGGGGCGGGAGACCCAGTACTTC | CASSLEALAGRETQYF
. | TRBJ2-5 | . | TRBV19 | TGTGCCAGTAGTATAGGGACGCCAGGGTCCCAGTACTTC | CASSIGTPGSQYF
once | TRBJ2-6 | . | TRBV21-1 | TGTGCCAGCGGGGAGGGCTCTGGGGCCAACGTCCTGACTTTC | CASGEGSGANVLTF
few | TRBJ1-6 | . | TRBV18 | TGTGCCAGCTCAACTTCGACAGAGGTTTCTTCACCCCTCCACTTT | CASSTSTEVSSPLHF
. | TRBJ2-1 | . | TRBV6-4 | TGTGCCAGCAGTGACTCCCGTGGGGGGTCCTCCTACAATGAGCAGTTCTTC | CASSDSRGGSSYNEQFF
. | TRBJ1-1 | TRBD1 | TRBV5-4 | TGTGCCAGCAGCTTACAGGGGCCGACGAACACTGAAGCTTTCTTT | CASSLQGPTNTEAFF
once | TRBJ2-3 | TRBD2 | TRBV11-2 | TGTGCCACAAAAAGCTTAGCGGGGACCACAGATACGCAGTATTTT | CATKSLAGTTDTQYF
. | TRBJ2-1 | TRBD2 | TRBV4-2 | TGTGCCAGCAGCCCGGGACTAGCGGGGGGGTACAATGAGCAGTTCTTC | CASSPGLAGGYNEQFF
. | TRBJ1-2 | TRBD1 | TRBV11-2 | TGTGCCAGCAGTACAGGGGATTGGGGTGGCTACACCTTC | CASSTGDWGGYTF
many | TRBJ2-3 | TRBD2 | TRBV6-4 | TGTGCCAGCAGTGACTCTAGCGGGGGGGGCACAGATACGCAGTATTTT | CASSDSSGGGTDTQYF
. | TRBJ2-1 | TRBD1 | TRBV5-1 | TGCGCCAGCAGCCCGGGACAGGATGTTAATGAGCAGTTCTTC | CASSPGQDVNEQFF
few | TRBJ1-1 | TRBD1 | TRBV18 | TGTGCCAGCTCCCCCGGACAGGCTGATGAAGCTTTCTTT | CASSPGQADEAFF
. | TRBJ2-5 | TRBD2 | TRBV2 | TGTGCCAGCAGCCTACTAGCGGGCCAAGAGACCCAGTACTTC | CASSLLAGQETQYF
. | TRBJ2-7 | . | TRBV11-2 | TGTGCCAGCAGCTTAGTCGGTCTCATCTACGAGCAGTACTTC | CASSLVGLIYEQYF
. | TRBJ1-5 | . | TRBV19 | TGTGCCAGTCAGGGATATAGCAATCAGCCCCAGCATTTT | CASQGYSNQPQHF